This is a list of T cell receptor beta chains from one sample in a study of vaccination effects on CD4 cells after COVID-19. No antigens are known for them. Here immunoSEQ multiplex PCR was the method, and the copy in TCRdb shows in-frame clones only, minus some. Here the sample spans 13,000 to 15,000 clones, roughly 70% being singletons. The source material was CD4+ T cells from PBMCs cultured with HCoV-NL63 spike peptides, sampled after COVID-19 vaccination. These TCRs come from a human donor who received a COVID-19 vaccine. Each CDR3 is given with its conserved first and last residue. Each record gives: J gene, D gene, V gene, clone size, CDR3 protein, CDR3 DNA. The D gene is left open where the match is weak. Some rows have no size entry. The others give once, few or many, or a class for an expanded clone.

>TRBJ1-5|.|TRBV19|.
CASSIDRGLAINQPQHF
TGTGCCAGTAGTATAGATCGGGGACTGGCAATCAATCAGCCCCAGCATTTT
>TRBJ1-5|.|TRBV19|few
CASDTLGANQPQHF
TGTGCCAGTGACACACTGGGGGCCAATCAGCCCCAGCATTTT
>TRBJ1-1|.|TRBV7-2|once
CASSLGRTEAFF
TGTGCCAGCAGCTTAGGACGGACTGAAGCTTTCTTT
>TRBJ2-2|.|TRBV30|.
CAWSVGLSTGELFF
TGTGCCTGGAGTGTCGGGTTAAGCACCGGGGAGCTGTTTTTT
>TRBJ1-4|.|TRBV19|.
CASTLGQTLNEKLFF
TGTGCCAGTACCCTCGGACAGACCCTTAATGAAAAACTGTTTTTT
>TRBJ1-3|.|TRBV6-5|.
CASSTDSGNTIYF
TGTGCCAGCAGTACAGATTCTGGAAACACCATATATTTT
>TRBJ1-1|.|TRBV25-1|.
CASSVLGRTEAFF
TGTGCCAGCAGTGTACTTGGGAGGACTGAAGCTTTCTTT
>TRBJ2-4|TRBD2|TRBV30|.
CAWSVLAGGPNIQYF
TGTGCCTGGAGTGTCCTGGCGGGGGGGCCGAACATTCAGTACTTC
>TRBJ2-5|.|TRBV25-1|.
CASSEYFSAYKETQYF
TGTGCCAGCAGTGAATACTTTTCCGCGTATAAAGAGACCCAGTACTTC
>TRBJ1-2|TRBD1|TRBV3-1/TRBV3-2|.
CASRDRGRGYTF
TGTGCCAGCAGGGACAGGGGTAGGGGCTACACCTTC
>TRBJ1-2|.|TRBV3-1/TRBV3-2|few
CASSQDLSSSGYTF
TGTGCCAGCAGCCAAGATCTGAGTAGTAGTGGCTACACCTTC
>TRBJ1-1|.|TRBV7-2|.
CASSLGRNTEAFF
TGTGCCAGCAGCTTAGGAAGGAACACTGAAGCTTTCTTT
>TRBJ1-2|TRBD1|TRBV6-5|.
CASSLGTGIGYTF
TGTGCCAGCAGCCTCGGGACAGGGATAGGCTACACCTTC
>TRBJ2-7|.|TRBV19|few
CASSIMEGSGEQYF
TGTGCCAGTAGTATCATGGAGGGGTCAGGCGAGCAGTACTTC
>TRBJ2-7|TRBD1|TRBV12-5|.
CASAYTKTGDNYEQYF
TGTGCTAGTGCCTATACTAAGACAGGGGATAACTACGAGCAGTACTTC
>TRBJ2-7|TRBD2|TRBV6-5|.
CASSGTSGRGEQYF
TGTGCCAGCAGCGGGACTAGCGGGAGGGGCGAGCAGTACTTC
>TRBJ1-5|.|TRBV19|.
CASSPSGAGSQPQHF
TGTGCCAGTAGCCCTAGCGGGGCAGGGAGTCAGCCCCAGCATTTT
>TRBJ2-7|.|TRBV18|few
CASSPPTLTYEQYF
TGTGCCAGCTCACCCCCGACCCTCACCTACGAGCAGTACTTC
>TRBJ2-7|.|TRBV7-9|.
CASSPTGPSYEQYF
TGTGCCAGCAGCCCGACCGGGCCCTCCTACGAGCAGTACTTC
>TRBJ2-7|.|TRBV2|.
CASSGTFLSYEQYF
TGTGCCAGCAGTGGGACATTTCTCTCCTACGAGCAGTACTTC
>TRBJ1-6|.|TRBV6-5|.
CASSYESTLINSPLHF
TGTGCCAGCAGTTACGAGAGCACTCTCATAAATTCACCCCTCCACTTT
>TRBJ1-3|.|TRBV4-3|.
CASSPSLGNTIYF
TGCGCCAGCAGCCCCTCCCTGGGAAACACCATATATTTT
>TRBJ1-2|TRBD1|TRBV24-1|.
CATTRTGATPNYGYTF
TGTGCCACCACCCGGACAGGGGCGACCCCTAACTATGGCTACACCTTC
>TRBJ1-1|TRBD1|TRBV5-1|.
CASSMIGQDTEAFF
TGCGCCAGCAGCATGATAGGACAGGACACTGAAGCTTTCTTT
>TRBJ2-7|.|TRBV28|few
CASRKGGLYEQYF
TGTGCCAGCAGAAAGGGCGGCCTCTACGAGCAGTACTTC
>TRBJ1-2|TRBD1|TRBV28|.
CASIPGQGAREWYGYTF
TGTGCCAGCATCCCGGGACAGGGGGCGCGAGAATGGTATGGCTACACCTTC
>TRBJ1-1|.|TRBV7-9|.
CASSFMGSNTEAFF
TGTGCCAGCAGCTTCATGGGCAGCAACACTGAAGCTTTCTTT
>TRBJ1-1|.|TRBV2|few
CASTADISEAFF
TGTGCCAGCACCGCGGACATTTCTGAAGCTTTCTTT
>TRBJ1-5|TRBD1|TRBV5-3|few
CARSTRGTASAWGPQHF
TGTGCCAGAAGCACCCGGGGGACAGCCTCTGCCTGGGGGCCCCAGCATTTT
>TRBJ2-5|.|TRBV5-4|.
CASSQKSGQETQYF
TGTGCCAGCAGTCAAAAAAGCGGCCAAGAGACCCAGTACTTC
>TRBJ2-2|.|TRBV4-3|.
CASSQEGTPTGELFF
TGCGCCAGCAGCCAAGAAGGGACTCCCACCGGGGAGCTGTTTTTT
>TRBJ1-2|.|TRBV7-2|.
CASSSPTANYGYTF
TGTGCCAGCAGCTCCCCGACAGCTAACTATGGCTACACCTTC
>TRBJ1-1|.|TRBV28|.
CASKQASVNTEAFF
TGTGCCAGCAAGCAGGCATCGGTGAACACTGAAGCTTTCTTT
>TRBJ2-1|TRBD2|TRBV7-7|.
CASSSEREGYCEQFF
TGTGCTAGCAGCTCGGAGCGGGAGGGCTACTGTGAGCAGTTCTTC
>TRBJ1-1|.|TRBV6-5|.
CASSLPRTAFF
TGTGCCAGCAGCCTCCCCCGGACAGCTTTCTTT
>TRBJ1-1|.|TRBV30|few
CAWKFGQISTEAFF
TGTGCCTGGAAGTTCGGACAGATTTCCACTGAAGCTTTCTTT